This T cell receptor (beta chain) was profiled in a study of blood T cell repertoires in COVID-19. For the study at large: Acute and convalescent COVID-19 samples came from the United States, Italy and Spain. T cells, B-cell-depleted T cells, or PBMCs provided the cDNA or gDNA that served as material.

Per the original data handling: By means of reference gene primer amplification, nucleated cell counts were estimated. Measured with immunoSEQ multiplex PCR; TCRdb has only the in-frame clones, and not every one. V, J and clone size are taken as reported in that table, and D and trimming were inferred from the DNA itself. The table includes about 370,000 clones, around 87% detected once. The receptor comes from a woman younger than 45 with COVID-19, enrolled during active disease. The source material was peripheral blood.

The CDR3 sequence: CASSERTGGVTQYF. The DNA of the CDR3 is TGTGCCAGCAGCGAAAGGACAGGGGGCGTGACCCAGTACTTC. This chain connects TRBV2 to TRBJ2-5; TRBD1 matches at 11 bases. The CDR3 spans 14 residues. With 6 bases clipped from V and 7 bases from J, the junction kept 7 bases outside the gene matches. Looked up from germline, CDR1 is SNHLY and CDR2 is FYNNEI.